These 9 T cell receptor beta chains came from one sample sequenced in a study of CD8 T cells in Susac syndrome. Random hexamers were used to reverse transcribe the RNA input (about 0.5 to 1 ug). TCRdb re-called the immunoSEQ multiplex PCR reads through MiXCR, storing one row per CDR3 protein. Of 75,000 or so distinct CDR3 sequences in the sample, about 93% were seen once. Source material: CD8+ T cells from PBMCs. The source of these receptors is a human donor with Susac syndrome.

CDR3: CASSLARGQGKETQYF. The CDR3 nucleotides are TGTGCCAGCAGCTTAGCTAGGGGCCAGGGGAAAGAGACCCAGTACTTC. The chain links TRBV7-9 to TRBJ2-5, with D perhaps matching TRBD1 (6 bases). CDR1 is SEHNR and CDR2 is FQNEAQ in the germline V gene (reference sequence). This CDR3 has 16 residues. V was cut by 0 bases and J by 3 bases, with 14 bases left in between. Full variable domain (remainder filled in from reference TRBV7-9 and TRBJ2-5): DTGVSQNPRHKITKRGQNVTFRCDPISEHNRLYWYRQTLGQGPEFLTYFQNEAQLEKSRLLSDRFSAERPKGSFSTLEIQRTEQGDSAMYLCASSLARGQGKETQYFGPGTRLLVL.

CDR3 sequence (DNA): TGCGCCAGCAGCTTGGAAGGGCCAGGGGGGACTGGAAACACCATATATTTT. Protein sequence: CASSLEGPGGTGNTIYF. V gene TRBV5-1 combines with J gene TRBJ1-3; 7 bases are shared with TRBD1. The CDR3 is 17 amino acids. The trim removed 0 bases at V and 2 bases at J, leaving 8 bases unmatched. The germline V gene has CDR1 SGHRS and CDR2 YFSETQ.

V is TRBV19 and J is TRBJ2-5, with D possibly matching TRBD1 (5 bases). The germline CDR1 and CDR2 sequences are LNHDA and SQIVND (reference sequence). The CDR3 contains 11 residues. The CDR3 nucleotides are TGTGCAGAGCAGGGTCAAGAGACCCAGTACTTC. Its protein is CAEQGQETQYF. Supplemented by reference TRBV19 and TRBJ2-5, the full variable domain reads DGGITQSPKYLFRKEGQNVTLSCEQNLNHDAMYWYRQDPGQGLRLIYYSQIVNDFQKGDIAEGYSVSREKKESFPLTVTSAQKNPTAFYLCAEQGQETQYFGPGTRLLVL.

The gene calls are TRBV12-3 or TRBV12-4 and TRBJ2-7; 8 bases are shared with TRBD1. This CDR3 region has 14 residues. The junction had 7 bases not matched to a gene; V was cut back by 6 bases and J by 3 bases. The chain's CDR3 is CASRLGTGNYEQYF. CDR3 bases: TGTGCCAGCAGACTCGGGACAGGAAACTACGAGCAGTACTTC.

The CDR3 DNA sequence: TGTGCCAGTAGTATAGACCTCAAGAACCACTATGGCTACACCTTC. Translation gives CASSIDLKNHYGYTF. The V call is TRBV19, the J call TRBJ1-2; D ambiguous. Germline assignment: CDR1 LNHDA and CDR2 SQIVND (reference sequence). V was cut by 0 bases and J by 3 bases, with 11 bases left in between. This CDR3 has 15 residues.

This chain joins TRBV6-5 and TRBJ2-7; D remains ambiguous. This CDR3 is 11 amino acids long. The germline gives CDR1 MNHEY, CDR2 SVGAGI. V was trimmed by 2 bases and J by 5 bases, leaving 4 bases between them. The CDR3: CASSYEDEQYF. In DNA form, the CDR3 reads TGTGCCAGCAGTTACGAGGACGAGCAGTACTTC.

The V call is TRBV27, the J call TRBJ1-4; TRBD1 matches at 8 bases. Germline CDR1 is MNHEY and CDR2 is SMNVEV (reference sequence). J gave up 2 bases and V 1 base, and 3 bases lay outside the gene matches. CDR3 length: 16 amino acids. The CDR3 DNA reads TGTGCCAGCAGTTTATACTGGACAGGGACTAATGAAAAACTGTTTTTT. Its translation: CASSLYWTGTNEKLFF.

The V call is TRBV6-6, the J call TRBJ2-3; TRBD1 is a possible D gene (6 bases). Germline lookup yields CDR1 MNHNY and CDR2 SVGAGI (reference sequence). The CDR3 runs to 11 residues. CDR3 sequence reads: CVSLQGDTQYF. CDR3 DNA sequence: TGTGTCTCACTACAGGGTGATACGCAGTATTTT.

The V gene is TRBV4-1, the J gene TRBJ1-1; 8 nucleotides align to TRBD1. J gave up 3 bases and V 4 bases, and 7 bases lay outside the gene matches. The CDR3 covers 15 residues. The germline V gene has CDR1 MGHRA and CDR2 YSYEKL. The CDR3 region is CASSLSTGADTEAFF. The DNA of the CDR3 is TGCGCCAGCAGCCTTTCGACAGGGGCGGACACTGAAGCTTTCTTT.